The T cell receptor beta chain described here comes from a study of shared clonotypes between healthy human individuals. Germline assignment: CDR1 MDHEN and CDR2 SYDVKM. The CDR3 is 16 residues long. V lost 6 bases and J lost 5; bases outside the gene matches: 7. The study's findings and limits: Across a handful of donors, naive CD4 shared 5% to 5.5%, naive CD8 under 4%, memory CD4 approximately 2.5%, memory CD8 about 0.4%. The researchers took only blood, and tissue repertoires probably look different. Non-shared clonotypes displayed generation probabilities falling below those of clonotypes present in all four donors.

Profiling relied on immunoSEQ multiplex PCR, and the TCRdb table lists in-frame clones only, not all of them. The sample consists of more than 550,000 clones, 90% of them appearing once. About this clone itself: What it recognizes is unknown.

The chain is built from TRBV28 and TRBJ2-5, with TRBD2 matching over 15 bases. The TCR comes from a man aged 18 to 29 in good health. Some clones in this sample may be carry-over from other donors' samples. The sample was memory CD8+ T cells from PBMCs. Subset meaning: CD45RO+ cells pooled with CCR7-negative TemRA cells. The CDR3 region is CASRGLAGGGGETQYF. For the CDR3, the DNA is TGTGCCAGCAGGGGACTAGCGGGAGGAGGTGGTGAGACCCAGTACTTC.